The clone carrying this T cell receptor beta chain was picked up a small number of times. Its specificity is not known. CDR1 and CDR2 (germline): SGHTA, FQGTGA. V was pared by 5 bases and J by 0 bases, with 4 bases of the junction left unmatched. This CDR3 spans 14 amino acids. The data were taken from a study of CD8+ T cells in alopecia areata. Study summary: The authors scored treated patients' severity by affected scalp percentage. Broader study findings: Association of baseline CD8+ expansion with response is uncertain owing to one nonresponder.

Described treatment: oral pan-JAK inhibitor, 5-10 mg twice daily. Extracted RNA was reverse transcribed into cDNA, the sequencing template. The repertoire was sequenced with immunoSEQ multiplex PCR; TCRdb's copy has only in-frame clones and lacks some. The data contain about 120,000 clones, about 50% of them singletons. The chain has TRBV7-3 and TRBJ2-7; 7 bases fit TRBD1. This specimen was CD4+ T cells sorted from blood, taken at week 4, from a patient treated with tofacitinib. This receptor was taken from a human donor with alopecia areata. CDR3 DNA sequence: TGTGCCAGCAGCAAGAGGACAGGCTCCTACGAGCAGTACTTC. This encodes CASSKRTGSYEQYF.